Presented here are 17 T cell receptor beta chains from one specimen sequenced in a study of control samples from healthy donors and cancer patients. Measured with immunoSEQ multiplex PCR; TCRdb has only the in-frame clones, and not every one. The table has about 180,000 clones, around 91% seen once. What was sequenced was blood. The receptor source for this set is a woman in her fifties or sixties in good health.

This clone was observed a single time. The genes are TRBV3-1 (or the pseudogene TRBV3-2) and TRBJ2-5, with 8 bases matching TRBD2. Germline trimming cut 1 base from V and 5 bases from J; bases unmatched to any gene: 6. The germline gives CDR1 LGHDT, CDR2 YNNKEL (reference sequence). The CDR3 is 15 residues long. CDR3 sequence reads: CASSQASGGWETQYF. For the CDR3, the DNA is TGTGCCAGCAGCCAAGCCAGCGGGGGATGGGAGACCCAGTACTTC.

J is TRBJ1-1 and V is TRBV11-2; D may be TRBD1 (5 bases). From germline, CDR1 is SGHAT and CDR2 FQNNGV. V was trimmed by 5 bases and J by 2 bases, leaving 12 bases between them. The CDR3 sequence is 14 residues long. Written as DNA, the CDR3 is TGTGCCAGCAGCCTCGAGCAGGGAAACACTGAAGCTTTCTTT. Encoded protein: CASSLEQGNTEAFF.

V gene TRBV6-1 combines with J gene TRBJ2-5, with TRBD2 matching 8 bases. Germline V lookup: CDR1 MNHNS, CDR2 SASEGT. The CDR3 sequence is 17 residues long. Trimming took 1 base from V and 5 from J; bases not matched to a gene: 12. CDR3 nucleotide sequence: TGTGCCAGCAGTGAAGGGTATGACCTCGGGAGGGCGGAGACCCAGTACTTC. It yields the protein CASSEGYDLGRAETQYF.

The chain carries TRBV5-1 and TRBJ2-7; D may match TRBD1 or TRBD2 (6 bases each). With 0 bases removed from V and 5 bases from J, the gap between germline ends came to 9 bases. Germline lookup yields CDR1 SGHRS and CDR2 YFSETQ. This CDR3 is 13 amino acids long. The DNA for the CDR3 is TGCGCCAGCAGCTTGGCGGGGGCCGACGAGCAGTACTTC. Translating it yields CASSLAGADEQYF.

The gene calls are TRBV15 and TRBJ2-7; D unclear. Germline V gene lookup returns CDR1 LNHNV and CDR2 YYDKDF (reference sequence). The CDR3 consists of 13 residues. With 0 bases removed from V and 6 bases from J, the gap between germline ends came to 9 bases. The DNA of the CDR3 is TGTGCCACCAGCAGAGATCTGACGGGCGAGCAGTACTTC. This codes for CATSRDLTGEQYF.

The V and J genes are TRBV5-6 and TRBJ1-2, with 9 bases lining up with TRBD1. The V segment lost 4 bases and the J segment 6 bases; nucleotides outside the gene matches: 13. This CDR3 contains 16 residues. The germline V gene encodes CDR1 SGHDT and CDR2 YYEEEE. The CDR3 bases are TGTGCCAGCAGCGAAACCCCCCTCGGGACAGGGAATGGCTACACCTTC. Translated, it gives CASSETPLGTGNGYTF.

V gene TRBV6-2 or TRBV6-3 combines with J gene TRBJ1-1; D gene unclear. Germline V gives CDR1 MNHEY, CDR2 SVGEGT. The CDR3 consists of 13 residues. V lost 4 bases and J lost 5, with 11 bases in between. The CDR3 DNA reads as TGTGCCAGCAGTTTGCCGACACCTACTGAAGCTTTCTTT. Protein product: CASSLPTPTEAFF.

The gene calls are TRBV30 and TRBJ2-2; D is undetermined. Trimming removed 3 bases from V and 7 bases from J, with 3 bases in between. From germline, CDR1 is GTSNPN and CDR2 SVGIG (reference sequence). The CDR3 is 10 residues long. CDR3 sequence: CAWRGGELFF. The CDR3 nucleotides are TGTGCCTGGAGGGGCGGGGAGCTGTTTTTT.

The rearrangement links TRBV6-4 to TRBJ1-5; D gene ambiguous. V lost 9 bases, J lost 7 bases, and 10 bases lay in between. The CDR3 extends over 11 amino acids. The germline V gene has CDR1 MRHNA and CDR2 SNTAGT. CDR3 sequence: CARPGWQPQHF. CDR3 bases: TGTGCCAGGCCGGGGTGGCAGCCCCAGCATTTT.

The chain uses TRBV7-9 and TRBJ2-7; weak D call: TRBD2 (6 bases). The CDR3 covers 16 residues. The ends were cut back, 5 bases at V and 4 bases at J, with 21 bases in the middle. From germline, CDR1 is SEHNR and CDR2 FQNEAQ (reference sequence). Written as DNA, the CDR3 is TGTGCCAGCAGCACCCTCGAGGGACTTGGGATGTACGAGCAGTACTTC. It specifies CASSTLEGLGMYEQYF.

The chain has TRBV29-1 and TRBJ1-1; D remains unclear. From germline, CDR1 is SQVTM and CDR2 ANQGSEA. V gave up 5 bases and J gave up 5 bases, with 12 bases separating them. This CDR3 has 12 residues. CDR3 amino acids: CSVRNVMTEAFF. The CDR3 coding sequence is TGCAGCGTTAGGAATGTGATGACTGAAGCTTTCTTT.

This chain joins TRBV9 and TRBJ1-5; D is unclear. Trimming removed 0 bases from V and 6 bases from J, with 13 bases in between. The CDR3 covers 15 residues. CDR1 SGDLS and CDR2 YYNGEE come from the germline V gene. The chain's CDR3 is CASSVDPQDGQPQHF. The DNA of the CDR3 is TGTGCCAGCAGCGTAGACCCCCAGGATGGTCAGCCCCAGCATTTT.

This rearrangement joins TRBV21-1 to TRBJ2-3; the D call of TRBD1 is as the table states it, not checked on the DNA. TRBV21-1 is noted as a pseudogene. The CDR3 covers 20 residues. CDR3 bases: TGTGCCAGCAGCGGAAGGGACATTGGGACGAAGATAGAGGGCACAGATACGCAGTATTTT. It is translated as CASSGRDIGTKIEGTDTQYF.

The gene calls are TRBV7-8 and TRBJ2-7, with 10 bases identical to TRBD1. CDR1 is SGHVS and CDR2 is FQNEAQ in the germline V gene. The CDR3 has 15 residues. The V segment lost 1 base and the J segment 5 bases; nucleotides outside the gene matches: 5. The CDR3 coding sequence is TGTGCCAGCAGCTTAGTTTGGACAGGGGGGCACGAGCAGTACTTC. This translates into CASSLVWTGGHEQYF.

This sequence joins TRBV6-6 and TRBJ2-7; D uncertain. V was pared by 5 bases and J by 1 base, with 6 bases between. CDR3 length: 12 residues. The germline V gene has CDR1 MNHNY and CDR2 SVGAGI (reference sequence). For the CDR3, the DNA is TGTGCCAGCAGTCCGTCGTCCTACGAGCAGTACTTC. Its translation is CASSPSSYEQYF.

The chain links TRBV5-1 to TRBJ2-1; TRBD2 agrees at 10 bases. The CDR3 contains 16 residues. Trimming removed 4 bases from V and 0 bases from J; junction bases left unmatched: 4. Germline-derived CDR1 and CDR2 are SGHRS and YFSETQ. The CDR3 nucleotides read TGCGCCAGCAGCCCCCGGACTAGCGGCTCCTACAATGAGCAGTTCTTC. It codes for CASSPRTSGSYNEQFF.

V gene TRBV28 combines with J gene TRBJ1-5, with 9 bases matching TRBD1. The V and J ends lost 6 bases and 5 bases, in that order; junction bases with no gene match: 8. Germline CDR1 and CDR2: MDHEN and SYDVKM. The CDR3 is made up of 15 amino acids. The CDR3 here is CASRAQGARYQPQHF. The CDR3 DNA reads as TGTGCCAGCAGAGCACAGGGGGCGAGGTATCAGCCCCAGCATTTT.